This T cell receptor beta chain originates from a study of beta chain features in type 1 diabetes. Findings and limits, study-wide: Among all four CD4+ subsets, Type 1 diabetes patients had TCRB CDR3s that were moderately but significantly shorter.

The entirety of the isolated RNA underwent reverse transcription, so expressed TCRB transcripts were sequenced. Using immunoSEQ multiplex PCR, the repertoire was profiled, and TCRdb retains in-frame clones only, with some absent. The data hold under 150,000 clones, with 9% observed a single time. The CDR3 runs 17 residues. Trimming left V 5 bases short and J 2 bases short, with 16 bases between. The V gene's germline CDR1 is SNHLY and CDR2 FYNNEI. In regard to this clone: Its antigen is undetermined.

The sample taken for sequencing was central memory CD4+ T cells from blood. This TCR came from a man aged 30 to 45 with type 1 diabetes. The chain uses TRBV2 and TRBJ2-6; possibly TRBD1 for D (6 bases). CDR3 DNA: TGTGCCAGCAGTTACCCGGGACATCGGACTGGGGCCAACGTCCTGACTTTC. Encoded protein: CASSYPGHRTGANVLTF.